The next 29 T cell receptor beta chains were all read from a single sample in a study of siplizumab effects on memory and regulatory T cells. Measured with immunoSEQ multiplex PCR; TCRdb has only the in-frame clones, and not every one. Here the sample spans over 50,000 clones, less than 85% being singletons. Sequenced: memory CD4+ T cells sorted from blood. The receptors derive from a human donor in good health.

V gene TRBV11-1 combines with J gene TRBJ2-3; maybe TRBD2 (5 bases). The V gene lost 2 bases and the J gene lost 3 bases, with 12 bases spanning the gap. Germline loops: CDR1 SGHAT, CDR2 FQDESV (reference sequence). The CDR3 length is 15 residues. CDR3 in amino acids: CASSLLAPGTDTQYF. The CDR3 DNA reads TGTGCCAGCAGCTTACTAGCCCCGGGGACAGATACGCAGTATTTT.

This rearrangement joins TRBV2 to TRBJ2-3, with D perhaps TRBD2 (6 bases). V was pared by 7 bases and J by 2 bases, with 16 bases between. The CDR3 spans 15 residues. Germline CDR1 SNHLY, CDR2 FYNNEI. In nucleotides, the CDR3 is TGTGCCAGCATCCGGGGGTGGAGATCCACAGATACGCAGTATTTT. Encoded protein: CASIRGWRSTDTQYF.

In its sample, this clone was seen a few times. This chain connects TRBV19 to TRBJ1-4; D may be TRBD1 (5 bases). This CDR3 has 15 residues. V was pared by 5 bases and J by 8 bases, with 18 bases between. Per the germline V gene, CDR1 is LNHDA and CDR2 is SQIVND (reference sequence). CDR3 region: CASSVSGTSWEKLFF. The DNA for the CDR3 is TGTGCCAGTAGTGTCTCCGGGACGTCGTGGGAAAAACTGTTTTTT.

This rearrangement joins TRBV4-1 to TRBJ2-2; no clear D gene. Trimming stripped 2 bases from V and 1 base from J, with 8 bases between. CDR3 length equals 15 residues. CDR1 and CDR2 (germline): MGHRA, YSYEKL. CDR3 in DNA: TGCGCCAGCAGCCAATTTATAGGGAACACCGGGGAGCTGTTTTTT. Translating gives CASSQFIGNTGELFF.

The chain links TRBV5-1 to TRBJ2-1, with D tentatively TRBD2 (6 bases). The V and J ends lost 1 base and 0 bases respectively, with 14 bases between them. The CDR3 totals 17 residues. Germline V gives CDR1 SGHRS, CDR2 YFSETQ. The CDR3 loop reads CASSLRGLESSYNEQFF. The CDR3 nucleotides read TGCGCCAGCAGCTTGAGGGGACTGGAGAGCTCCTACAATGAGCAGTTCTTC.

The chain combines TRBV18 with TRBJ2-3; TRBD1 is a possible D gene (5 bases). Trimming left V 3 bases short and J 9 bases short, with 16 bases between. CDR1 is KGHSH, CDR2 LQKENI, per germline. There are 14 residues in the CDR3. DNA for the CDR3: TGTGCCAGCTCACCCTCGGACACCCGCAAGACGCAGTATTTT. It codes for CASSPSDTRKTQYF.

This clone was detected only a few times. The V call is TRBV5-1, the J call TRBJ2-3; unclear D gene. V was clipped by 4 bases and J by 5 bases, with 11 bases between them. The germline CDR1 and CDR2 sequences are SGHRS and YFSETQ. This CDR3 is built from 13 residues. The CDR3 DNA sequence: TGCGCCAGCAGCCGCGAGAGTATAGATACGCAGTATTTT. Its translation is CASSRESIDTQYF.

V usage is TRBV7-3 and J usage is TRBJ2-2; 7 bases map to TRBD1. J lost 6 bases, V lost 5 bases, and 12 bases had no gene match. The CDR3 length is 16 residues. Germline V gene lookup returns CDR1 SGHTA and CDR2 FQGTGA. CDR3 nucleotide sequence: TGTGCCAGCAGCCCAGTCAGGGGGTGGGGACCCGGGGAGCTGTTTTTT. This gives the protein CASSPVRGWGPGELFF.

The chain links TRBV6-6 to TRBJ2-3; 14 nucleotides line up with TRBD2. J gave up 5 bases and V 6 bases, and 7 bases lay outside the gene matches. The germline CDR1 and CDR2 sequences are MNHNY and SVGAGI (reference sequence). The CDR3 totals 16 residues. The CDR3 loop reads CASSPGTSGGEDTQYF. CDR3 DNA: TGTGCCAGCAGCCCCGGGACTAGCGGGGGAGAAGATACGCAGTATTTT.

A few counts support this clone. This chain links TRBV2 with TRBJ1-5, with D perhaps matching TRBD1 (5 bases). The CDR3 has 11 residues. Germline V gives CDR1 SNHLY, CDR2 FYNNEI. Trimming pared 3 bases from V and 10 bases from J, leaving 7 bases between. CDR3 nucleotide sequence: TGTGCCAGCAGTGAGGGGGAACCCCAGCATTTT. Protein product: CASSEGEPQHF.

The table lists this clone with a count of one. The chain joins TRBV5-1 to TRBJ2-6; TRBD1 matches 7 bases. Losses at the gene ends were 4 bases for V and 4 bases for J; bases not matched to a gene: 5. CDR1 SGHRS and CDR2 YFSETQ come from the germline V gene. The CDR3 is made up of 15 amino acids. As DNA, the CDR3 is TGCGCCAGCAGCGAGACAGGGTCCGGGGCCAACGTCCTGACTTTC. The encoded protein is CASSETGSGANVLTF.

For the CDR3, the DNA is TGTGCCAGCAGCTTGGTCGGGGCGGGGGACACTGAAGCTTTCTTT. Amino acids: CASSLVGAGDTEAFF. The V gene is TRBV5-4, the J gene TRBJ1-1; D is possibly TRBD1 (5 bases). The CDR3 consists of 15 residues. In germline, CDR1 is SGHNT, CDR2 YYREEE (reference sequence). Trimming removed 0 bases at V and 3 bases at J, with 12 bases between.

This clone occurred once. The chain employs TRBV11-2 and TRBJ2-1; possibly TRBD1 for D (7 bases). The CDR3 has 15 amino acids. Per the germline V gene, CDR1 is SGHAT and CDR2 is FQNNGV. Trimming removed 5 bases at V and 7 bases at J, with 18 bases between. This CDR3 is CASSPSGGLWNEQFF. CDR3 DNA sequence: TGTGCCAGCAGCCCCTCAGGGGGGCTGTGGAATGAGCAGTTCTTC.

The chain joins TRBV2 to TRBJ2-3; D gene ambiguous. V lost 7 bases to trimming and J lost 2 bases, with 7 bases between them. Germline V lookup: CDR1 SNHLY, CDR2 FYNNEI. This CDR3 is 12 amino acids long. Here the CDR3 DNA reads TGTGCCAGCAATAGGGACACAGATACGCAGTATTTT. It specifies CASNRDTDTQYF.

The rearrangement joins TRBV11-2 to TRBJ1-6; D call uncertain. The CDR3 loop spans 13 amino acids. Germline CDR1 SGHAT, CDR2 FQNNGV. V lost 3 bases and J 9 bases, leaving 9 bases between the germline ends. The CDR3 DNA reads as TGTGCCAGCAGCTTCGATCTAGGTTCACCCCTCCACTTT. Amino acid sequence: CASSFDLGSPLHF.

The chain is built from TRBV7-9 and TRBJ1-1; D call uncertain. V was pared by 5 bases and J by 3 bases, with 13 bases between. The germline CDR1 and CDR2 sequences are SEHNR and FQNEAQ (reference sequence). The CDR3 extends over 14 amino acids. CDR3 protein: CASSPRTDYTEAFF. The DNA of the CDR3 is TGTGCCAGCAGCCCCCGGACCGACTACACTGAAGCTTTCTTT.

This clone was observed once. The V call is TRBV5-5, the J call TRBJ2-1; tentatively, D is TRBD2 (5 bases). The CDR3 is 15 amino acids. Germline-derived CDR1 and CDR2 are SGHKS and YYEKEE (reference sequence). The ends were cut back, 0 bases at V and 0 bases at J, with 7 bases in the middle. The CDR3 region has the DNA TGTGCCAGCAGCTTGGTGGGGAGCTCCTACAATGAGCAGTTCTTC. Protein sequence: CASSLVGSSYNEQFF. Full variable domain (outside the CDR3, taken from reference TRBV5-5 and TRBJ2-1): DAGVTQSPTHLIKTRGQQVTLRCSPISGHKSVSWYQQVLGQGPQFIFQYYEKEERGRGNFPDRFSARQFPNYSSELNVNALLLGDSALYLCASSLVGSSYNEQFFGPGTRLTVL.

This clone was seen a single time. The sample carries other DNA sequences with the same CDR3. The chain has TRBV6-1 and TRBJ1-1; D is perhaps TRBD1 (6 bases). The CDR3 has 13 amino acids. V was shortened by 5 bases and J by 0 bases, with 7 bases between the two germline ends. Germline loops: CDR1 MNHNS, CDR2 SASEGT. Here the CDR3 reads CASSWTVNTEAFF. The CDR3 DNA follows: TGTGCCAGCAGTTGGACAGTGAACACTGAAGCTTTCTTT.

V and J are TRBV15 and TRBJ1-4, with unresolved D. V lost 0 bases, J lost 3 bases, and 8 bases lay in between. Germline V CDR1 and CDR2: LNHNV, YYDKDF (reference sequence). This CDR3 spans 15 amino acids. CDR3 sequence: CATSREVAPNEKLFF. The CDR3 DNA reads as TGTGCCACCAGCAGAGAGGTAGCTCCTAATGAAAAACTGTTTTTT.

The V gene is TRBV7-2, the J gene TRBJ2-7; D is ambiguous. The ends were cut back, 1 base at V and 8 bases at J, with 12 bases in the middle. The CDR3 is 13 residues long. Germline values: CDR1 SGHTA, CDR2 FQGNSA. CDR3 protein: CASSLEPWPQQYF. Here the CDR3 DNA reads TGTGCCAGCAGCTTAGAGCCCTGGCCCCAGCAGTACTTC.

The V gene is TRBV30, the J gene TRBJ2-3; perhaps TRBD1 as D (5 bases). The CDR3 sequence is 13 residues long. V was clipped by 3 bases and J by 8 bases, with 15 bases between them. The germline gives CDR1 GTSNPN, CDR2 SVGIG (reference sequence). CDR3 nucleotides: TGTGCCTGGAGGACCCGCACAGGCGGTACGCAGTATTTT. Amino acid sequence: CAWRTRTGGTQYF.

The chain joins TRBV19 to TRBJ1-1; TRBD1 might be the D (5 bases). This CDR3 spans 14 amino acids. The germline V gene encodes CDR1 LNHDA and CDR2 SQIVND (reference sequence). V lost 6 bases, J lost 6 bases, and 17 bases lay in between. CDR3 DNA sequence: TGTGCCAGTAGAAGCCATCGGGACGTCGCTGAAGCTTTCTTT. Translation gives CASRSHRDVAEAFF.

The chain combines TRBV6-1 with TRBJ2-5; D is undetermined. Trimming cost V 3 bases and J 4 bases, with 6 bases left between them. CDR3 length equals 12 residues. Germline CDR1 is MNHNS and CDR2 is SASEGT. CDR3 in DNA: TGTGCCAGCAGTGATTCGACAGAGACCCAGTACTTC. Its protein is CASSDSTETQYF.

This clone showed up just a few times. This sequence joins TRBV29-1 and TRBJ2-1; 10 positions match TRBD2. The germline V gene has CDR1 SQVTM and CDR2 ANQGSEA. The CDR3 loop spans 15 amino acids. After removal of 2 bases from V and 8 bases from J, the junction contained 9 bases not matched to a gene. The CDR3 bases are TGCAGCGTTGAATTGAGGGCTAGCGGGAGCGATGAGCAGTTCTTC. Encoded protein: CSVELRASGSDEQFF.

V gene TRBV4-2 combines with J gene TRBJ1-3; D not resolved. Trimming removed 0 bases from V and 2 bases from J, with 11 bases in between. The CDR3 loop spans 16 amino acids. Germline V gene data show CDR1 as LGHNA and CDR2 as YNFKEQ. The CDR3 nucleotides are TGTGCCAGCAGCCAAGACTACGGAAAAGCTGGAAACACCATATATTTT. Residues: CASSQDYGKAGNTIYF.

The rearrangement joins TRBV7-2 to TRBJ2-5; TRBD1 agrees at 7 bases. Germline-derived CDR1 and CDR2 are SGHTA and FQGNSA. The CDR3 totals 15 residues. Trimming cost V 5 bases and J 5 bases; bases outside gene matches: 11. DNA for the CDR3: TGTGCCAGCAGCCCCGTACAGGGGTCCGTGGAGACCCAGTACTTC. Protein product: CASSPVQGSVETQYF.

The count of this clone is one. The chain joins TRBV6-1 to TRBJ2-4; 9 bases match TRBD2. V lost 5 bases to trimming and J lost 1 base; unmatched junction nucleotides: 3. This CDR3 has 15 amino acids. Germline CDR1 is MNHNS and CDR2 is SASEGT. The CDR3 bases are TGTGCCAGCAGTCCCGGGACTAGCGCCAAAAACATTCAGTACTTC. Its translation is CASSPGTSAKNIQYF.

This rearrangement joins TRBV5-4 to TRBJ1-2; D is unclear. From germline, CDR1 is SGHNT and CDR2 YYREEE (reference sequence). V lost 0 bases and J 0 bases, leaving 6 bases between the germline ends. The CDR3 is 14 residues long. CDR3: CASSLGGPNYGYTF. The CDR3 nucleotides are TGTGCCAGCAGCTTGGGCGGCCCTAACTATGGCTACACCTTC.

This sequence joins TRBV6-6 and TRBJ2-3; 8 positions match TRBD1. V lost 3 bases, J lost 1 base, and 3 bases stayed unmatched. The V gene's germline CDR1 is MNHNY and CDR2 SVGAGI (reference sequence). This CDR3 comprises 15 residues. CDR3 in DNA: TGTGCCAGCAGTTATCCACAGGGGGGCACAGATACGCAGTATTTT. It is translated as CASSYPQGGTDTQYF.